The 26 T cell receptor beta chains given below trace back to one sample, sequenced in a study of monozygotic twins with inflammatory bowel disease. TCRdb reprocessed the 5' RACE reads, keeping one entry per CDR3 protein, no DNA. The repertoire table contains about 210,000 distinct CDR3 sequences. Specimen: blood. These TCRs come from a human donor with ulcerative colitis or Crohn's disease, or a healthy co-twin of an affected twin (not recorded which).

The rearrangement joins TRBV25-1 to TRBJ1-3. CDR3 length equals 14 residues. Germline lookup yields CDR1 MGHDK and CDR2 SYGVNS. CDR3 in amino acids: CASSEYSGGNTIYF.

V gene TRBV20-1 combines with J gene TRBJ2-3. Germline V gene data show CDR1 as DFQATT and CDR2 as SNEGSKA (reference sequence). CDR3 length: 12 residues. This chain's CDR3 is CSAKTSGDTQYF.

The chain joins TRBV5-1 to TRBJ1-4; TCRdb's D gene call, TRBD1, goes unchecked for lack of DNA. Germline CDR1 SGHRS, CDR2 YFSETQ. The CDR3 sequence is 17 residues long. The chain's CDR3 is CASSLNPPGQGNEKLFF.

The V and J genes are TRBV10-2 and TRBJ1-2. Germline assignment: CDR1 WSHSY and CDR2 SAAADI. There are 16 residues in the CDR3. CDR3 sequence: CASSESPRPHLSGYTF.

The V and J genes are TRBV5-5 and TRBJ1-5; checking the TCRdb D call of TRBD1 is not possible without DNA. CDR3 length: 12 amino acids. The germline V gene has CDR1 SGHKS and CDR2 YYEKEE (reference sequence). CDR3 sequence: CASSTGNQPQHF.

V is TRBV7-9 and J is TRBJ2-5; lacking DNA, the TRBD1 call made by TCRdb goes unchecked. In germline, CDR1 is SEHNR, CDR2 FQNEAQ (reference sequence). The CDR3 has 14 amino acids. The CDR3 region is CASSFPVGQETQYF.

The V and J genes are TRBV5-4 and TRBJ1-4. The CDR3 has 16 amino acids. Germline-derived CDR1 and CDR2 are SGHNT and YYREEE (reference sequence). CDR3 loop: CASSFGLRSNGEKLFF.

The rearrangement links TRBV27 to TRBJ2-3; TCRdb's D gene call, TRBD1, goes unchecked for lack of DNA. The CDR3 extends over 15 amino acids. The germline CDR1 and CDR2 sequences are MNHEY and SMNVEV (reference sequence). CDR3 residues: CACRVGGSLADTQYF.

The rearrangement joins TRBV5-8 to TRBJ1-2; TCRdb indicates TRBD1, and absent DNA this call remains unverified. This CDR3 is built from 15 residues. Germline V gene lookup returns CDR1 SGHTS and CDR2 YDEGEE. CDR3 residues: CASSLGDRPNYGYTF.

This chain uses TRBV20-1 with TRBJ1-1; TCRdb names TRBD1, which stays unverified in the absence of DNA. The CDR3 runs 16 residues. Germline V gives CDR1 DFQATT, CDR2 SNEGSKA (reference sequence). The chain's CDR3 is CSARGPVDRANTEAFF.

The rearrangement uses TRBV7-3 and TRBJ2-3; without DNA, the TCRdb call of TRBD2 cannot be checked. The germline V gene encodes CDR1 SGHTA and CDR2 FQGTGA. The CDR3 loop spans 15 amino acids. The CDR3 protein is CASSLLAQSTDTQYF. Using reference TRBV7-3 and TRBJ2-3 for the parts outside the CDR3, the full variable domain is GAGVSQTPSNKVTEKGKYVELRCDPISGHTALYWYRQSLGQGPEFLIYFQGTGAADDSGLPNDRFFAVRPEGSVSTLKIQRTERGDSAVYLCASSLLAQSTDTQYFGPGTRLTVL.

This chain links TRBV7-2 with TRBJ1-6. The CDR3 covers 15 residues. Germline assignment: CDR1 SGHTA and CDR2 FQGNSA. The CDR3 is CASSLAEYYNSPLHF. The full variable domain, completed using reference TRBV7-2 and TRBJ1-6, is GAGVSQSPSNKVTEKGKDVELRCDPISGHTALYWYRQSLGQGLEFLIYFQGNSAPDKSGLPSDRFSAERTGGSVSTLTIQRTQQEDSAVYLCASSLAEYYNSPLHFGNGTRLTVT.

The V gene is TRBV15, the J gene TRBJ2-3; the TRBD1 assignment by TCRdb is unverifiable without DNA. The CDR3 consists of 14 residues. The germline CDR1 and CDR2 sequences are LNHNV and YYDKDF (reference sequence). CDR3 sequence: CATSRDAGVGTQYF.

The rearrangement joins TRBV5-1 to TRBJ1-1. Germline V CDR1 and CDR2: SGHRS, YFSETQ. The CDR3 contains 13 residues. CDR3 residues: CASISDLNTEAFF.

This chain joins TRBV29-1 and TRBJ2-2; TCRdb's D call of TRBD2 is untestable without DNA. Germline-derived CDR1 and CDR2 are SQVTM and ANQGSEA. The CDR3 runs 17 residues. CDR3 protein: CSVPAKWRTGNPGELFF.

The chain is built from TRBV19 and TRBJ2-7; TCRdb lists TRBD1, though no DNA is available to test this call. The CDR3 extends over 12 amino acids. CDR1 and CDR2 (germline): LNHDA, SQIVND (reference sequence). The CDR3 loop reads CASSRNRGEQYF.

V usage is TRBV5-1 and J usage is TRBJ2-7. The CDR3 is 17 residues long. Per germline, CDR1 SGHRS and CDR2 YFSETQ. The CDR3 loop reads CASSLGLRTADSYEQYF.

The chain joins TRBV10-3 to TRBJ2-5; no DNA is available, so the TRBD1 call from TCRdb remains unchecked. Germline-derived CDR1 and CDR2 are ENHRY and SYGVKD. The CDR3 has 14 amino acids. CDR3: CAMGQSQLGGTQYF.

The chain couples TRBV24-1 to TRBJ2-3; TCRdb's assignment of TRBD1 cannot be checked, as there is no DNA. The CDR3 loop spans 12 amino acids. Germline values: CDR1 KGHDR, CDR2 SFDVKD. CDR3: CATSDAGFAQYF.

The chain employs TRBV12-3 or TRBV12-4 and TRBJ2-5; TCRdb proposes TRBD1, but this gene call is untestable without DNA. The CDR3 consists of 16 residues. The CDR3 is CASSLARGTGEETQYF.

The CDR3 loop is CASSHTGLAGPRTDTQYF. V and J are TRBV11-1 and TRBJ2-3; TCRdb returns TRBD2, unconfirmable since there is no DNA. Germline loops: CDR1 SGHAT, CDR2 FQDESV (reference sequence). The CDR3 covers 18 residues.

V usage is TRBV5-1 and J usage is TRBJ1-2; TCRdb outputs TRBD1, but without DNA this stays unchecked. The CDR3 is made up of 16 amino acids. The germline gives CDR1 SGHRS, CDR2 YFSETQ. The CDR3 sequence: CASSPTTATTPYGYTF.

CDR3 in amino acids: CASSFDPPGQGYNEQFF. J is TRBJ2-1 and V is TRBV5-1; the TRBD1 assignment by TCRdb is unverifiable without DNA. Germline V gene sequence: CDR1 SGHRS, CDR2 YFSETQ. CDR3 length equals 17 residues.

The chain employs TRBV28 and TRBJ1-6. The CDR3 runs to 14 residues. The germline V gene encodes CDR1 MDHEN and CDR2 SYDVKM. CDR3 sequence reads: CASSFEVANSPLHF.

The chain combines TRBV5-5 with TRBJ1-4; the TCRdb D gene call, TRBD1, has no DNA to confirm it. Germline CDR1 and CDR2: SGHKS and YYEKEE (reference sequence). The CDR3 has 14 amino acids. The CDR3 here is CASSGGERREKLFF.

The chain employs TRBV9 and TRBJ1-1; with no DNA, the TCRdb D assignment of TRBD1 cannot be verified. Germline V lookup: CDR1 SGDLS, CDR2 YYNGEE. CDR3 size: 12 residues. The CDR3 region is CASSATGGRAFF.